This T cell receptor beta chain was observed in a study of CD8 T cells in Susac syndrome. This clonotype showed up just once. CDR3 length equals 15 residues. J gave up 5 bases and V 4 bases, and 9 bases lay outside the gene matches. Germline V lookup: CDR1 LGHDT, CDR2 YNNKEL (reference sequence). RNA in amounts of roughly 0.5 to 1 ug was reverse transcribed with random hexamers. TCRdb re-analysed the immunoSEQ multiplex PCR reads in MiXCR, keeping a single row per CDR3 protein. The table lists about 110,000 distinct CDR3 sequences, roughly 95% of them singletons. This TCR was sampled from a human donor with Susac syndrome. The specimen sequenced was CD8+ T cells from PBMCs. The genes are TRBV3-1 and TRBJ2-7, with 9 nucleotides matching TRBD2. The CDR3 coding sequence is TGTGCCAGCAGCCCCCCGGGACTAGCAGCCCACGAGCAGTACTTC. This translates into CASSPPGLAAHEQYF.